These T cell receptor beta chains were read from a single sample in a study of blood T cell repertoires in COVID-19. Only in-frame clones appear in the TCRdb table, and some are missing; sequencing was by immunoSEQ multiplex PCR. The table lists 200,000 to 250,000 clones, about 78% of them singletons. Specimen: peripheral blood. The receptors stem from a woman aged 70-85 years with acute or convalescent COVID-19. CDR3s include the opening cysteine and the closing phenylalanine or tryptophan.

TRBV7-6	TRBJ2-7	CASSLAKDRFYEQYF
TRBV5-6	TRBJ2-2	CASRGAGHPNLELFF
TRBV11-3	TRBJ2-1	CASSLDQAGDEQFF
TRBV11-2	TRBJ2-1	CASSLAAGGLSNEQFF
TRBV5-8	TRBJ2-7	CASSAGHLGHYEQYF
TRBV2	TRBJ1-1	CASLRYTEAFF
TRBV19	TRBJ2-7	CASSKNRDRRSYEQYF
TRBV3-1/TRBV3-2	TRBJ1-5	CASSRTGGTDQPQHF
TRBV18	TRBJ1-5	CASSRGGNNQPQHF
TRBV11-2	TRBJ2-3	CASSPRTRHTQYF
TRBV5-1	TRBJ2-5	CASSPGGASGGGQYF
TRBV19	TRBJ2-5	CASSPLAGSQETQYF
TRBV6-5	TRBJ1-2	CASSYPPNYGYTF
TRBV5-4	TRBJ1-2	CASSLEQRSYGYTF
TRBV4-1	TRBJ2-5	CASSLQGAGRGAQETQYF
TRBV24-1	TRBJ1-5	CATDTGGEPQHF
TRBV7-9	TRBJ2-2	CASSLTVDTGELFF
TRBV11-2	TRBJ1-5	CASSLKGRVAIQPQHF
TRBV5-4	TRBJ2-5	CASRKGSSGIQETQYF
TRBV2	TRBJ1-2	CASGQGANGYTF
TRBV9	TRBJ1-1	CASSTQDRDKAFF
TRBV7-5	TRBJ2-3	CVRSRDRNSTDTQYF
TRBV3-1/TRBV3-2	TRBJ1-1	CASSPRDRGLNTEAFF
TRBV5-1	TRBJ1-1	CASSLGQDNTEAFF
TRBV5-1	TRBJ2-5	CASSSGRGQETQYF
TRBV6-4	TRBJ1-5	CASSPDRGGINQPQHF
TRBV11-2	TRBJ1-2	CASSASGRAALDGYTF
TRBV10-3	TRBJ1-2	CAISGREGLPYGYTF
TRBV25-1	TRBJ2-7	CASSKSQYEQYF
TRBV11-2	TRBJ2-7	CASSLVLAGEQYF
TRBV5-1	TRBJ2-3	CASSLLAVTDTQYF
TRBV20-1	TRBJ2-1	CSAADYNEQFF
TRBV5-4	TRBJ1-2	CASSRPDRGDYGYTF
TRBV5-5	TRBJ2-1	CASSLEGTSYNEQFF
TRBV20-1	TRBJ2-5	CSASPGGAQYF
TRBV29-1	TRBJ1-1	CSVLQGTLREAFF
TRBV9	TRBJ2-2	CASSRAPSRSTGELFF
TRBV6-2/TRBV6-3	TRBJ2-6	CASSIYVWRGGFSGANVLTF
TRBV5-6	TRBJ2-7	CASSLYGGVRGYEQYF
TRBV2	TRBJ1-6	CASSGETGSPLHF
TRBV6-5	TRBJ2-7	CASRGQGAYEQYF
TRBV11-3	TRBJ2-3	CASSSQGALDTQYF